Below, 23 T cell receptor beta chains from the same sample are listed, as sequenced in a study of blood T cells in healthy people across ages. For the second PCR, which ran for about 6 to 11 cycles, a sample-barcoded 5' primer and a J-beta primer mix were used. TCRdb itself ran the 5' RACE reads through MiXCR, one entry per CDR3 protein. Among roughly 570,000 distinct CDR3 sequences, about 26% were seen once, and the ten largest hold less than 20%. The specimen was blood. The receptors derive from a woman aged 70-85 years in good health.

J is TRBJ2-3 and V is TRBV29-1, with no clear D. The CDR3 length is 10 residues. The germline V gene encodes CDR1 SQVTM and CDR2 ANQGSEA. V dropped 8 bases and J dropped 3 bases, with 6 bases sitting between them. CDR3 nucleotides: TGCAGCTCCCGGACAGATACGCAGTATTTT. It encodes CSSRTDTQYF.

This clonotype was observed a few times. This chain connects TRBV5-1 to TRBJ2-4; 8 positions agree with TRBD1. CDR1 is SGHRS and CDR2 is YFSETQ in the germline V gene. The CDR3 extends over 18 amino acids. V dropped 0 bases and J dropped 7; count of bases not matched to a gene: 15. This chain's CDR3 is CASSLAPGTGGHVNIQYF. In DNA, the CDR3 is TGCGCCAGCAGCTTGGCTCCCGGGACAGGTGGTCATGTGAACATTCAGTACTTC.

This clonotype has only a few counts. Its ends do not fully match the called genes, so a read error is possible. V is TRBV7-7 and J is TRBJ2-5; weak D call: TRBD2 (7 bases). Near its end, the DNA agrees better with TRBJ2-1, so the J call may be wrong. CDR1 is SSHAT, CDR2 FNYEAQ, per germline (reference sequence). The CDR3 covers 14 residues. The chain's CDR3 is CASSPAGAYNEQFF. CDR3 in DNA: TGTGCTAGCAGCCCTGCGGGGGCATACAATGAGCAGTTCTTC.

The CDR3 loop is CSVPTSGSHNEQFF. Here the CDR3 DNA reads TGCAGCGTTCCTACTAGCGGGTCCCACAATGAGCAGTTCTTC. The chain uses TRBV29-1 and TRBJ2-1; 9 bases agree with TRBD2. CDR1 is SQVTM, CDR2 ANQGSEA, per germline. The CDR3 loop spans 14 amino acids. The V gene end was trimmed by 5 bases and the J gene end by 5 bases; junction bases not matched to a gene: 7.

In its sample, this clonotype was seen a few times. V gene TRBV6-2 or TRBV6-3 combines with J gene TRBJ2-5, with no clear D. CDR1 is MNHEY, CDR2 SVGEGT, per germline. Trimming left V 4 bases short and J 2 bases short, with 17 bases between. This CDR3 contains 16 residues. The CDR3 DNA is TGTGCCAGCAGTTCCCGCCCTGTAGTCCAGCAAGAGACCCAGTACTTC. It translates to CASSSRPVVQQETQYF.

V usage is TRBV21-1 and J usage is TRBJ2-3; the table calls TRBD1, which could not be checked here. TRBV21-1 is termed a pseudogene. The CDR3 totals 16 residues. The CDR3 sequence: CASSLRQVRGTDTQYF. CDR3 bases: TGTGCCAGCAGCCTACGACAGGTTCGAGGAACAGATACGCAGTATTTT.

The chain's CDR3 is CASTRKETQYF. As DNA, the CDR3 is TGTGCCAGCACCCGTAAGGAGACCCAGTACTTC. The chain is built from TRBV7-9 and TRBJ2-1; D gene uncertain. The end of the DNA is better explained by TRBJ2-5, so the J call may be wrong. Germline V lookup: CDR1 SEHNR, CDR2 FQNEAQ (reference sequence). This CDR3 region has 11 residues.

This clonotype was observed a few times. The chain has TRBV13 and TRBJ2-5; TRBD2 agrees at 10 bases. Near its end, the DNA agrees better with TRBJ2-1, so the J call may be wrong. The V gene's germline CDR1 is PRHDT and CDR2 FYEKMQ (reference sequence). The CDR3 sequence is 16 residues long. CDR3 in DNA: TGTGCCAGCAGCTCGGTAGCGGGGGGCCGTAGCGATGAGCAGTTCTTC. Its protein is CASSSVAGGRSDEQFF.

The chain couples TRBV7-2 to TRBJ2-5; TRBD1 is a possible D gene (6 bases). V was clipped by 2 bases and J by 3 bases, with 16 bases between them. Germline CDR1 is SGHTA and CDR2 is FQGNSA. The CDR3 covers 16 residues. The CDR3 bases are TGTGCCAGCAGCTTACAACAGGGCGGAGGAAAAGAGACCCAGTACTTC. Protein sequence: CASSLQQGGGKETQYF.

The chain links TRBV18 to TRBJ2-7, with 7 bases aligning to TRBD1. This CDR3 contains 16 residues. V lost 3 bases and J lost 1; bases outside the gene matches: 9. Germline loops: CDR1 KGHSH, CDR2 LQKENI. In nucleotides, the CDR3 is TGTGCCAGCTCACCCTTTGGACAGGCAAAATCCTACGAGCAGTACTTC. It yields the protein CASSPFGQAKSYEQYF.

This CDR3 is CSVAGFDEQYF. The CDR3 nucleotides are TGCAGCGTTGCAGGGTTTGACGAGCAGTACTTC. The rearrangement uses TRBV29-1 and TRBJ2-5; weak D call: TRBD1 (5 bases). TRBJ2-7 explains the end of the DNA better; the J call may be wrong. This CDR3 spans 11 amino acids. Germline loops: CDR1 SQVTM, CDR2 ANQGSEA.

This clonotype occurred many times. The chain is built from TRBV18 and TRBJ2-5; TRBD1 agrees at 8 bases. From germline, CDR1 is KGHSH and CDR2 LQKENI. This CDR3 is built from 16 residues. Unmatched junction bases numbered 4, after V lost 1 base and J lost 0 bases. CDR3 in DNA: TGTGCCAGCTCACCACGGACAGGGCAGTACCAAGAGACCCAGTACTTC. It encodes CASSPRTGQYQETQYF.

This clonotype appeared a few times. The chain links TRBV27 to TRBJ1-4, with TRBD1 as a possible D gene (5 bases). The germline V and J ends were trimmed by 3 bases and 7 bases, with 15 bases remaining between them. Germline V gene lookup returns CDR1 MNHEY and CDR2 SMNVEV (reference sequence). The CDR3 length is 15 residues. The CDR3 loop reads CASSFRATSSEKLFF. The CDR3 DNA reads TGTGCCAGCAGTTTCAGGGCAACGTCCAGTGAAAAACTGTTTTTT.

This clonotype was seen only a few times. J is TRBJ1-5 and V is TRBV6-2 or TRBV6-3; D is unclear. This CDR3 region has 12 residues. The ends were cut back, 5 bases at V and 3 bases at J, with 5 bases in the middle. Germline values: CDR1 MNHEY, CDR2 SVGEGT. The CDR3 loop is CASSPLNQPQHF. The CDR3 bases are TGTGCCAGCAGTCCACTCAATCAGCCCCAGCATTTT.

This chain connects TRBV12-5 to TRBJ1-1; a possible D gene is TRBD1 (5 bases). This CDR3 region has 13 residues. V lost 8 bases and J lost 10, with 20 bases in between. CDR1 LGHNT and CDR2 FRNRAP come from the germline V gene. The CDR3 loop reads CASSLGGTPVAFF. The CDR3 region has the DNA TGTGCTAGTTCACTTGGAGGGACCCCTGTAGCTTTCTTT.

The sample holds a few counts of this clonotype. The chain joins TRBV7-3 to TRBJ1-1; TRBD1 might be the D (6 bases). Trimming cost V 1 base and J 6 bases, with 18 bases left between them. The CDR3 runs to 16 residues. CDR1 and CDR2 from the germline V gene are SGHTA and FQGTGA. The CDR3 region has the DNA TGTGCCAGCAGCTTAAAGGGAACAGGGAAGAGGTCTGAAGCTTTCTTT. Amino acid sequence: CASSLKGTGKRSEAFF.

The table lists this clonotype with a few counts. The V gene is TRBV6-5, the J gene TRBJ2-4, with D possibly TRBD1 on 5 matching bases. The germline V gene has CDR1 MNHEY and CDR2 SVGAGI. This CDR3 is built from 15 residues. V was clipped by 0 bases and J by 0 bases, with 6 bases between them. CDR3 bases: TGTGCCAGCAGTTACTCCAGGGTAGCCAAAAACATTCAGTACTTC. Its translation: CASSYSRVAKNIQYF.

This clonotype appeared a few times. Germline is not matched at one junction end, which may reflect a read error. The rearrangement joins TRBV5-1 to TRBJ2-5; unclear D gene. Germline values: CDR1 SGHRS, CDR2 YFSETQ. CDR3 size: 15 residues. The CDR3 here is CANSPSTPFQETQYF. For the CDR3, the DNA is TGCGCCAACAGCCCGAGTACACCGTTCCAAGAGACCCAGTACTTC.

Only a few counts were recorded for this clonotype. The chain recombines TRBV7-9 with TRBJ2-7; 9 bases are shared with TRBD1. Germline lookup yields CDR1 SEHNR and CDR2 FQNEAQ (reference sequence). The CDR3 consists of 15 residues. The junction had 11 bases not matched to a gene; V was cut back by 5 bases and J by 6 bases. CDR3: CASSARDREGSEQYF. For the CDR3, the DNA is TGTGCCAGCAGCGCTCGGGACAGGGAAGGGAGCGAGCAGTACTTC.

With regard to this clonotype: Here the CDR3 omits its conserved ending phenylalanine or tryptophan, so a read error is the likely source. This chain uses TRBV6-2 or TRBV6-3 with TRBJ2-1, with D unresolved. V was trimmed by 6 bases and J by 2 bases, leaving 5 bases between them. This CDR3 spans 12 amino acids. Germline V lookup: CDR1 MNHEY, CDR2 SVGEGT. The CDR3 here is CASSPPYNEQFL. The CDR3 DNA reads as TGTGCCAGCAGCCCCCCCTACAATGAGCAGTTCCTC.

This clonotype was observed a few times. The chain carries TRBV6-1 and TRBJ1-6, with D uncertain. V lost 4 bases and J 0 bases, leaving 16 bases between the germline ends. This CDR3 region has 18 residues. Germline CDR1 MNHNS, CDR2 SASEGT. The CDR3 region is CASSGPPHRSSYNSPLHF. DNA of the CDR3: TGTGCCAGCAGTGGACCTCCTCATAGGAGCTCCTATAATTCACCCCTCCACTTT.

This clonotype was detected only a few times. The chain carries TRBV7-2 and TRBJ1-2; possibly TRBD1 for D (6 bases). Germline CDR1 is SGHTA and CDR2 is FQGNSA. This CDR3 region has 16 residues. V lost 0 bases and J 4 bases, leaving 15 bases between the germline ends. The CDR3 DNA reads as TGTGCCAGCAGCTTAGCCCCCACACAGGGTCCCTATGGCTACACCTTC. Translated: CASSLAPTQGPYGYTF.

The sample holds many counts of this clonotype. The V call is TRBV4-3, the J call TRBJ2-2; D might be TRBD2 (5 bases). The CDR3 has 15 residues. The germline CDR1 and CDR2 sequences are LGHNA and YSLEER. V was shortened by 3 bases and J by 2 bases, with 10 bases between the two germline ends. Here the CDR3 DNA reads TGCGCCAGCAGCCAGGGAGCCTTAAACACCGGGGAGCTGTTTTTT. Amino acids: CASSQGALNTGELFF.